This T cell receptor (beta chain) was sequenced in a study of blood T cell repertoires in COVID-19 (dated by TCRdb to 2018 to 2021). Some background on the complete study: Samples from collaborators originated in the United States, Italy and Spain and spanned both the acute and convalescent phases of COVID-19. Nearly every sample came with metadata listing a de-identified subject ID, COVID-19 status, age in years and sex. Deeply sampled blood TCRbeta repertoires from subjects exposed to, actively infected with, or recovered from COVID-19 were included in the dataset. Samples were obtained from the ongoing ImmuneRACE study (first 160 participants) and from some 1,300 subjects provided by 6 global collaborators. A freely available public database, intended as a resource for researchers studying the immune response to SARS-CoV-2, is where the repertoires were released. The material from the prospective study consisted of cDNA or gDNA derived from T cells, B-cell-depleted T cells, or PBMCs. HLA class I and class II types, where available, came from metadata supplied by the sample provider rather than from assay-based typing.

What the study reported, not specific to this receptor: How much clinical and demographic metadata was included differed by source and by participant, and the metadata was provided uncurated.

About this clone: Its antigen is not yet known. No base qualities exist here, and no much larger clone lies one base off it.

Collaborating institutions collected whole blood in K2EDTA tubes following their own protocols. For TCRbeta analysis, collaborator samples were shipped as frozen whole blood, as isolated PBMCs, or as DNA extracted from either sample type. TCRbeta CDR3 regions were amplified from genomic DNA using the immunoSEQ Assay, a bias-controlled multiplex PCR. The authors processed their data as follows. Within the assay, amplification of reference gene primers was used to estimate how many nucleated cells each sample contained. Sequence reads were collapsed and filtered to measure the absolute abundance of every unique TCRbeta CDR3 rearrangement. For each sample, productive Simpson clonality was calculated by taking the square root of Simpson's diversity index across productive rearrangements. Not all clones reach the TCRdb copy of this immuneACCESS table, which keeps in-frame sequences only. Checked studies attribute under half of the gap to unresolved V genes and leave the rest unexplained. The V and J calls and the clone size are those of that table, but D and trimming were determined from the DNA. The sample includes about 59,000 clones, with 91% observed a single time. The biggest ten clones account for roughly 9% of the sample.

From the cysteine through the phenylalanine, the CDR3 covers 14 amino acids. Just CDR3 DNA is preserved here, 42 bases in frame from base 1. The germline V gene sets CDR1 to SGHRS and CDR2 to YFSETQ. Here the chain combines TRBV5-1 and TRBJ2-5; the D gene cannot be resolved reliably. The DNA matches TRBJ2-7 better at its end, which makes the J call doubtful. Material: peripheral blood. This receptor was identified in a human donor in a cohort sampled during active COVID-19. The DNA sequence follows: TGCGCCAGCAGCTTTACACAGAACTCCTACGAGCAGTACTTC. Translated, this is CASSFTQNSYEQYF.